This entry concerns a single TCR beta chain. Its antigen is unknown. This entry is derived from a study of T cell responses to AZD1222 COVID-19 vaccine. Study conclusions and caveats: Repertoires in all cases were sampled only once the peak T cell response had passed. Only a handful of AZD1222 recipients tested seropositive at baseline. Spike-specific TCR breadth rose after two AZD1222 doses, and depth rose as well.

V was clipped by 6 bases and J by 8 bases, with 11 bases between them. The CDR3 loop spans 12 amino acids. Looked up from germline, CDR1 is PRHDT and CDR2 is FYEKMQ (reference sequence). Second-dose timings of about 4 or about 12 weeks were pooled. Method: immunoSEQ multiplex PCR; TCRdb's copy keeps in-frame clones and lacks some. The sample holds 180,000 or so clones, about 94% seen once. The sequence was collected from an adult who received the AZD1222 COVID-19 vaccine. The sample was peripheral blood, taken 28 days after the second AZD1222 dose. This chain connects TRBV13 to TRBJ1-5; TRBD1 might be the D (6 bases). The CDR3 region is CASSQGGKPQHF. CDR3 coding DNA: TGTGCCAGCAGTCAAGGGGGAAAGCCCCAGCATTTT.